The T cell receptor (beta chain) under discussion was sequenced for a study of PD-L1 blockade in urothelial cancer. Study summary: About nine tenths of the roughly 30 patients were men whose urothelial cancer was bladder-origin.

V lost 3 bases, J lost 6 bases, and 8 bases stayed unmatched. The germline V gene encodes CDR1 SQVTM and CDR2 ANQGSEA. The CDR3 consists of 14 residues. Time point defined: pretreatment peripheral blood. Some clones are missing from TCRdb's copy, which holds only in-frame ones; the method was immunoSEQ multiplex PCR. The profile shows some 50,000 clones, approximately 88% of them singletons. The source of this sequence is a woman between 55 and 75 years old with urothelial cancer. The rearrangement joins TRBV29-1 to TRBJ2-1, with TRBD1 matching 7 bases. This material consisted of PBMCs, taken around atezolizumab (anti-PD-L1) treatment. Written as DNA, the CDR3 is TGCAGCGTTGATCAGTCCGGGACAGTCAATGAGCAGTTCTTC. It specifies CSVDQSGTVNEQFF.